Listed below are T cell receptor beta chains from one sample, sequenced in a study of T cell responses to AZD1222 COVID-19 vaccine. Profiling relied on immunoSEQ multiplex PCR, and the TCRdb table lists in-frame clones only, not all of them. The top ten hold about 1.3% of the sample, which has under 90,000 clones, about 83% seen once. The sample was peripheral blood, taken 28 days after the second AZD1222 dose. Receptors originate from an adult who received the AZD1222 COVID-19 vaccine. Both conserved end residues are part of each CDR3.

v_gene	j_gene	CDR3aa
TRBV4-3	TRBJ1-1	CASSPLMHGNTEAFF
TRBV3-1/TRBV3-2	TRBJ1-1	CASSPGPAVNTEAFF
TRBV11-2	TRBJ2-1	CASSLELAQFF
TRBV11-1	TRBJ1-6	CASSSTGNDSPLHF
TRBV28	TRBJ1-6	CASSQGYNSPLHF
TRBV3-1/TRBV3-2	TRBJ1-3	CASSRSPDPYRANSGNTIYF
TRBV19	TRBJ1-3	CASSRNEGAFSGNTIYF
TRBV28	TRBJ1-1	CASTGAAVAFF
TRBV28	TRBJ1-1	CASSLLSHDEAFF
TRBV4-1	TRBJ1-3	CASSQELGGTYTIYF
TRBV19	TRBJ2-2	CASRKARGTGELFF
TRBV6-5	TRBJ2-7	CASSYWTSGSYEQYF
TRBV7-2	TRBJ2-4	CASSPGSLNIQYF
TRBV3-1/TRBV3-2	TRBJ1-6	CASSQVRNSPLHF
TRBV2	TRBJ2-3	CASNGQGGPDTQYF
TRBV2	TRBJ1-5	CASSETGLSNQPQHF
TRBV28	TRBJ1-2	CASSSPGLGGYTF
TRBV21-1	TRBJ2-1	CASGLQTDYNEQFF
TRBV27	TRBJ1-2	CASSVTFATNYGYTF
TRBV9	TRBJ2-1	CASSQGGDLGGEQFF
TRBV19	TRBJ1-3	CASSSHPEGVPGNTIYF
TRBV5-1	TRBJ2-5	CASSGGLAGVAKTQYF
TRBV28	TRBJ1-5	CASSFRVGAQHF
TRBV27	TRBJ1-5	CASSLFGGQGNQPQHF
TRBV7-2	TRBJ1-5	CASSFTGGNQPQHF
TRBV9	TRBJ2-1	CASSVLAGGSYNEQFF
TRBV2	TRBJ2-1	CASSPTLAGGNEQFF
TRBV19	TRBJ2-4	CASSAVRDRGPLAKNIQYF
TRBV7-3	TRBJ2-3	CASSSQGSSTDTQYF
TRBV7-9	TRBJ2-1	CASSLGHREVNEQFF
TRBV6-5	TRBJ1-5	CASSYRNNQPQHF
TRBV11-3	TRBJ1-3	CASSLDPWTGGSGNTIYF
TRBV7-2	TRBJ1-3	CASSWTGQGVTGNTIYF
TRBV5-1	TRBJ2-7	CASSLAPLGGAYEQYF
TRBV7-6	TRBJ1-5	CASSAGSVRGNQPQHF
TRBV30	TRBJ1-5	CAWSVRGGHQPQHF
TRBV9	TRBJ1-1	CASSGGRVMNTEAFF
TRBV7-9	TRBJ2-7	CASSTLTTGDYEQYF
TRBV10-3	TRBJ2-7	CAISGIGRAHEQYF
TRBV28	TRBJ1-1	CASSLSGGGYTEAFF
TRBV9	TRBJ1-3	CASSVGEVSGNTIYF
TRBV19	TRBJ2-2	CASSTEGNTGELFF
TRBV30	TRBJ1-1	CAWDTGGRTEAFF
TRBV28	TRBJ1-6	CASSLRLGLGSYNSPLHF
TRBV6-8	TRBJ1-2	CASSYAQDRVYPPAAGYTF
TRBV30	TRBJ2-1	CAWSVLGEQFF
TRBV19	TRBJ1-2	CASSVIGGNYGYTF
TRBV6-5	TRBJ1-2	CASSYSFGGYTF
TRBV10-3	TRBJ2-3	CAIRGGAGGQDTQYF
TRBV18	TRBJ2-5	CASSPNLETQYF
TRBV19	TRBJ1-5	CASSTSRDRGGNQPQHF
TRBV6-4	TRBJ1-2	CASSDSGSNRLSGYTF
TRBV6-2/TRBV6-3	TRBJ1-2	CASSYPSGTPNYGYTF
TRBV28	TRBJ2-4	CASSLDTDHQNIQYF
TRBV30	TRBJ1-5	CAWSDAVSNQPQHF
TRBV28	TRBJ1-5	CASRPGQFNQPQHF
TRBV5-4	TRBJ1-6	CASSSWGSTRNSPLHF
TRBV7-9	TRBJ1-3	CASSLLGGPNSGNTIYF
TRBV28	TRBJ1-6	CASSPTDILGSPLHF